This T cell receptor (beta chain) was captured by sequencing in a study of control samples from healthy donors and cancer patients. Sequencing was performed with immunoSEQ multiplex PCR; in TCRdb, only in-frame clones are kept and a portion is missing. The sample includes roughly 150,000 clones, over 90% of them seen just once. Losses at the gene ends were 7 bases for V and 6 bases for J; bases not matched to a gene: 12. Germline CDR1 reads LNHDA; CDR2 reads SQIVND (reference sequence). The CDR3 spans 15 residues. The chain links TRBV19 to TRBJ2-3, with 8 bases lining up with TRBD2. The sequenced material came from blood. This TCR was recovered from a man aged 50 or older in good health. CDR3 loop: CASNPLSGSRDTQYF. CDR3 nucleotide sequence: TGTGCCAGTAACCCTCTGAGCGGGAGTCGCGATACGCAGTATTTT. The full variable domain, in which reference TRBV19 and TRBJ2-3 provide the parts outside the CDR3, is DGGITQSPKYLFRKEGQNVTLSCEQNLNHDAMYWYRQDPGQGLRLIYYSQIVNDFQKGDIAEGYSVSREKKESFPLTVTSAQKNPTAFYLCASNPLSGSRDTQYFGPGTRLTVL.